This record covers a single TCR beta chain. The data were taken from a study of sequential checkpoint blockade in melanoma. Study-wide background: First-line arms were nivolumab then ipilimumab, or the reverse, randomized 1:1. Maintenance nivolumab came after either treatment sequence.

Clones were read by immunoSEQ multiplex PCR, and TCRdb kept only the in-frame ones, dropping some. The data hold about 12,000 clones, with approximately 68% observed a single time. With V trimmed by 4 bases and J by 8 bases, 3 bases remained unmatched. Germline lookup yields CDR1 MGHRA and CDR2 YSYEKL. The CDR3 is 13 residues long. Treatment noted: randomized to nivolumab then ipilimumab (arm A) or the reverse (arm B). This receptor was obtained from a human donor with melanoma. The chain combines TRBV4-1 with TRBJ1-3; 9 positions match TRBD1. Sequenced here: CD8+ T cells sorted from blood (inferred from file names), sampled from a patient given nivolumab and ipilimumab in sequence. CDR3 coding DNA: TGCGCCAGCAGCCCGGGACAGGGACACACCATATATTTT. This translates into CASSPGQGHTIYF.